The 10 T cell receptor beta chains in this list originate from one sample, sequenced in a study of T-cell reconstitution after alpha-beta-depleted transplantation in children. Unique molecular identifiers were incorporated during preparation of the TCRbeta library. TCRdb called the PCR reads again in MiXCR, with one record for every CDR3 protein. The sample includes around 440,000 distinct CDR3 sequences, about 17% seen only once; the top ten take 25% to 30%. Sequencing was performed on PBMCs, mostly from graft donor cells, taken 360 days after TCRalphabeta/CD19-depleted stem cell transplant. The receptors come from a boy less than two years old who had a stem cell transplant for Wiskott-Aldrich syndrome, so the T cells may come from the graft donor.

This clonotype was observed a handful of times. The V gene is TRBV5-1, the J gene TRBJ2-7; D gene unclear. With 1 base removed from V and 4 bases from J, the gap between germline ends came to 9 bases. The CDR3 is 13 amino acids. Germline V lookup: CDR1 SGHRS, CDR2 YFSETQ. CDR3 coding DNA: TGCGCCAGCAGCTTGTTATCGACATACGAGCAGTACTTC. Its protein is CASSLLSTYEQYF.

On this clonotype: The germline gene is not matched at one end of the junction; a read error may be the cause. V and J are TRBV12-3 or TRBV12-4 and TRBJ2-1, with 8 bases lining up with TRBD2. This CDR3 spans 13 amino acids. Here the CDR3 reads CASSIAGIGEQFF. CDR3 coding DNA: TGTGCCAGCAGTATAGCGGGAATAGGTGAGCAGTTCTTC.

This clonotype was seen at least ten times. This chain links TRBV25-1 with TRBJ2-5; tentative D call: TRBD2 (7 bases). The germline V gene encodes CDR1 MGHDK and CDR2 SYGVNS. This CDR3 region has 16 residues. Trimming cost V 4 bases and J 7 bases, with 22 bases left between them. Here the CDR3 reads CASSAKTGHRTRTQYF. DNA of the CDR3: TGTGCCAGCAGTGCCAAGACGGGACACCGGACTAGGACCCAGTACTTC.

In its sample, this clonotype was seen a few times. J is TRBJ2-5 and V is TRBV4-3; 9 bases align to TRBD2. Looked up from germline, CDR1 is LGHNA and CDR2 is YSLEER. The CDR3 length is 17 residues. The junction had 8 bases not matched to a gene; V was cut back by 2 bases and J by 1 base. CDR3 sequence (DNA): TGCGCCAGCAGCCAATCCGGACTAGCGAGAAGCCAAGAGACCCAGTACTTC. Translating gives CASSQSGLARSQETQYF.

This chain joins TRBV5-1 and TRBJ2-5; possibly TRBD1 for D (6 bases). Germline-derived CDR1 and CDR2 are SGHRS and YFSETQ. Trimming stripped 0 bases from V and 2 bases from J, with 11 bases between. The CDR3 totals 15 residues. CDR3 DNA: TGCGCCAGCAGCTTGGGTACAGGGATTCAAGAGACCCAGTACTTC. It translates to CASSLGTGIQETQYF.

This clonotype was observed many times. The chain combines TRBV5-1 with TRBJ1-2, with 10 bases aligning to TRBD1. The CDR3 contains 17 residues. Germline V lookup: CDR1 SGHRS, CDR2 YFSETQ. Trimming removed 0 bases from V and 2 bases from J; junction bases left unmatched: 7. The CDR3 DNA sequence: TGCGCCAGCAGCTTGGGGCCCCGACAGGGGGCAAACTATGGCTACACCTTC. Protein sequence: CASSLGPRQGANYGYTF.

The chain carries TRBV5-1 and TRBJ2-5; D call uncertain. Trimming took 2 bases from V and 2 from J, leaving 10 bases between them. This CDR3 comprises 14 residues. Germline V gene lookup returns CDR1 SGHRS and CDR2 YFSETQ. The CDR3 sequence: CASSLTLPQETQYF. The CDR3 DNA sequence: TGCGCCAGCAGCTTAACGCTCCCACAAGAGACCCAGTACTTC.

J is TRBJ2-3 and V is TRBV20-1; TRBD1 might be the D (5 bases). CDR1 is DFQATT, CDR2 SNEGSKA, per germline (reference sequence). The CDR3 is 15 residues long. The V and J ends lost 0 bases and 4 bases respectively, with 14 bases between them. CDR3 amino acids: CSARDPARGADTQYF. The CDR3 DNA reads TGCAGTGCTAGAGATCCGGCTAGGGGCGCAGATACGCAGTATTTT.

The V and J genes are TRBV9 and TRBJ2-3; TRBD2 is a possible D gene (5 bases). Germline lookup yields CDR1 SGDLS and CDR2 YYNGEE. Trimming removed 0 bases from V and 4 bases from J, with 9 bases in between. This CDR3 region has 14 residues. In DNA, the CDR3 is TGTGCCAGCAGCGTAGGCCTAGCAGCAGATACGCAGTATTTT. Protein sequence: CASSVGLAADTQYF.

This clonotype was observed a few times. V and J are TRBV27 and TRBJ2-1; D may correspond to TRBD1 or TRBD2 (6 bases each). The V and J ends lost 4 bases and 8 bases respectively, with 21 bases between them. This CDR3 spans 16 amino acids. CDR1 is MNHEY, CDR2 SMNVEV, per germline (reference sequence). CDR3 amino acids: CASSYLGGFFKDEQFF. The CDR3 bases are TGTGCCAGCAGTTATCTAGGGGGGTTCTTTAAGGATGAGCAGTTCTTC.